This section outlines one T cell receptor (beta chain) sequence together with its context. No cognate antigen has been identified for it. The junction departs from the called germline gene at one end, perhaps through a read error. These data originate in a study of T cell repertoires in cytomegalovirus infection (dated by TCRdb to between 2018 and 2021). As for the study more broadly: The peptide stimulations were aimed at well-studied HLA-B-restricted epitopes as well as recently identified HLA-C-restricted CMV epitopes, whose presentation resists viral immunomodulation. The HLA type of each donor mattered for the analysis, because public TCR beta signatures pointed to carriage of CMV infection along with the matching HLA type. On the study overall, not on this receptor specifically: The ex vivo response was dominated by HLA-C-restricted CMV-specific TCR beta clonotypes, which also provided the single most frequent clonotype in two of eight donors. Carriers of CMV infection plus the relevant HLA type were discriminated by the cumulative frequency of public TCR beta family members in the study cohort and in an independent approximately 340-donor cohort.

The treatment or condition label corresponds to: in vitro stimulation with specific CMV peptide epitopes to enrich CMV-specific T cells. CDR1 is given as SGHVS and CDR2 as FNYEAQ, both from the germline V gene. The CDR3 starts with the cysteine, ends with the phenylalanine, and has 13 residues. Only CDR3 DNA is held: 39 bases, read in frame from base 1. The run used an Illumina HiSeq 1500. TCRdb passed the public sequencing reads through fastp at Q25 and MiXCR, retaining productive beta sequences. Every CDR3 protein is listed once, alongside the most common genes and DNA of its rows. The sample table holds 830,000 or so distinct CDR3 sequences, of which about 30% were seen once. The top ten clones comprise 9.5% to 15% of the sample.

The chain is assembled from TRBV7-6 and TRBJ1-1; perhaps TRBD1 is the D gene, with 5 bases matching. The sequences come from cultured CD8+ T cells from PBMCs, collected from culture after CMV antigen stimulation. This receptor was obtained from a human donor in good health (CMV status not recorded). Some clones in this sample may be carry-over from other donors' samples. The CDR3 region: CANSPQGGAEAFF. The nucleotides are TGTGCCAACAGCCCCCAGGGTGGGGCTGAAGCTTTCTTT.